This T cell receptor beta chain was sequenced during a study of blood T cell repertoires in COVID-19. Under the authors' procedure: From reference gene primer amplification, estimates of nucleated cell counts were derived. The table came from immunoSEQ multiplex PCR; TCRdb's copy has only in-frame clones and leaves some out. V, J and clone size were drawn from that table, and D and trimming were deduced from the DNA. Of approximately 250,000 clones listed, around nine tenths are singletons. Germline loops: CDR1 MNHNY, CDR2 SVGAGI (reference sequence). The V and J ends lost 4 bases and 5 bases respectively, with 14 bases between them. This CDR3 has 14 residues. This clone has only one observation.

The origin of this receptor is an older woman who had recovered from COVID-19. The chain uses TRBV6-6 and TRBJ2-5; tentative D call: TRBD1 (5 bases). Sequenced sample: peripheral blood. The CDR3 nucleotides are TGTGCCAGCAGTTCCCCCGGTCCAGGGGAGACCCAGTACTTC. Amino acid sequence: CASSSPGPGETQYF.